The TCR beta chain described here comes from a study of CD8+ T cells in alopecia areata. Once RNA had been extracted, it was reverse transcribed into cDNA to act as the sequencing template. Here immunoSEQ multiplex PCR was the method, and the copy in TCRdb shows in-frame clones only, minus some. The sample consists of about 210,000 clones, 50% to 70% of them appearing once. Specified treatment: oral pan-JAK inhibitor, 5-10 mg twice daily. This sequence was found in a human donor with alopecia areata. The sequences come from CD4+ T cells sorted from blood, collected at week 4, from a patient treated with tofacitinib.

The DNA of the CDR3 is TGCGCCAGCAGCCAAGATGTGGGGGCGAACTCCTACGAGCAGTACTTC. It encodes CASSQDVGANSYEQYF. The chain employs TRBV4-3 and TRBJ2-7, with D possibly matching TRBD1 (6 bases). This CDR3 region has 16 residues. The germline CDR1 and CDR2 sequences are LGHNA and YSLEER. Trimming left V 0 bases short and J 0 bases short, with 12 bases between.